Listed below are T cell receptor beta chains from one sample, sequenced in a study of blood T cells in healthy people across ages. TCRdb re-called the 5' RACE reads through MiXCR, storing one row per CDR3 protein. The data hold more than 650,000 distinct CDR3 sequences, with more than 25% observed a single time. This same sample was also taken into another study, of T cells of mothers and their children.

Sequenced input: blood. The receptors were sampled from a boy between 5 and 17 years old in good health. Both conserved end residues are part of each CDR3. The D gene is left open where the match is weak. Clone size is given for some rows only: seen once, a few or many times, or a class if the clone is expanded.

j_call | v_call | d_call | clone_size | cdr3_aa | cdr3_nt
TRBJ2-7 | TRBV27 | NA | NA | CASSLYPGRSSYEQYF | TGTGCCAGCAGTTTATATCCAGGGCGAAGCTCCTACGAGCAGTACTTC
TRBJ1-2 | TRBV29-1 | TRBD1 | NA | CSARIQGAVGYTF | TGCAGCGCCCGAATACAGGGGGCGGTTGGCTACACCTTC
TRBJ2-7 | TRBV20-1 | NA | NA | CSARVKGLSSYEQYF | TGCAGTGCTAGAGTGAAAGGTTTGAGCTCCTACGAGCAGTACTTC
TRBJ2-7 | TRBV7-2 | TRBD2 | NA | CASSFGGSAYEQYF | TGTGCCAGCAGCTTTGGCGGGAGCGCCTACGAGCAGTACTTC
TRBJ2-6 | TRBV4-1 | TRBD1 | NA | CASSQEWRQGRASGANVLTF | TGCGCCAGCAGCCAAGAATGGCGACAGGGTAGGGCCTCTGGGGCCAACGTCCTGACTTTC
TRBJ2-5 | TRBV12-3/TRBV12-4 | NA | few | CASSPTANVETQYF | TGTGCCAGCAGCCCTACAGCGAACGTTGAGACCCAGTACTTC
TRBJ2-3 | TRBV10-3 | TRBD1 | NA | CAIKGTETDTQYF | TGTGCCATCAAAGGGACAGAAACAGATACGCAGTATTTT
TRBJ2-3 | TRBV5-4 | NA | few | CASSLGMDTDTQYF | TGTGCCAGCAGCTTGGGGATGGACACAGATACGCAGTATTTT
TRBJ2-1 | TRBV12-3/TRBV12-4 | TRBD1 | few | CASITMTGGSNWDYNEQFF | TGTGCCAGCATCACCATGACAGGGGGATCGAATTGGGACTACAATGAGCAGTTCTTC
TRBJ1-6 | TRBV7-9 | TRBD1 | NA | CASSPWTGSVTLHF | TGTGCCAGCAGCCCGTGGACAGGTTCTGTTACCCTCCACTTT
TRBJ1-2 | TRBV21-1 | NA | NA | CAIERYTF | TGTGCCATCGAGCGCTACACCTTC
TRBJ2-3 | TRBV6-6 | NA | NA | CASSWTLESAPDTQYF | TGTGCCAGCAGTTGGACCCTGGAATCGGCCCCAGATACGCAGTATTTT
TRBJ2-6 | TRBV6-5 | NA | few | CASSYQGRGAGANVLTF | TGTGCCAGCAGTTACCAGGGGAGGGGGGCTGGGGCCAACGTCCTGACTTTC
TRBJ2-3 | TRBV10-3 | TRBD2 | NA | CASRGTGGPTDTQYF | TGTGCCTCAAGGGGGACGGGGGGGCCGACAGATACGCAGTATTTT
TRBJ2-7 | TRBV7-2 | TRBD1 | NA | CASSPRQGSNEQYF | TGTGCCAGCAGCCCCCGACAGGGGAGCAACGAGCAGTACTTC
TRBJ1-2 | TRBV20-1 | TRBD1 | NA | CSAGRPDRDFTF | TGCAGTGCGGGTCGACCGGACAGGGACTTTACCTTC
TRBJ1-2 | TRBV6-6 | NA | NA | CASSYSGRVGYTF | TGTGCCAGCAGTTACTCTGGCAGGGTCGGCTACACCTTC
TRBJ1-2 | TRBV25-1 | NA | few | CASSEGGKYGYTF | TGTGCCAGCAGTGAAGGGGGGAAGTATGGCTACACCTTC
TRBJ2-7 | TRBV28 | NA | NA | CASSFADRFYEQYF | TGTGCCAGCAGTTTCGCTGACAGGTTCTACGAGCAGTACTTC
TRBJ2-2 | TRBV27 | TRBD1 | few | CASSTIRDRGHRELFF | TGTGCCAGCAGTACCATCCGGGACAGGGGGCATAGGGAGCTGTTTTTT
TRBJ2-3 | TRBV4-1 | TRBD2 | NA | CASSQDELAGTDTQYF | TGCGCCAGCAGCCAAGATGAGCTAGCGGGCACAGATACGCAGTATTTT
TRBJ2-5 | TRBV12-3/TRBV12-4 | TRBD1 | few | CASSLPQGARETQYF | TGTGCCAGCAGTTTACCACAGGGGGCCAGAGAGACCCAGTACTTC
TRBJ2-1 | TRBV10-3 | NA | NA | CAISGQAGIYNEQFF | TGTGCCATCAGTGGACAGGCGGGAATCTACAATGAGCAGTTCTTC
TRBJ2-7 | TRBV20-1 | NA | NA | CSAPDSSYEQYF | TGCAGTGCTCCGGACAGCTCCTACGAGCAGTACTTC
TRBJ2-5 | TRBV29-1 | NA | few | CSVEELGTANQYF | TGCAGCGTTGAAGAATTAGGGACTGCCAATCAGTACTTC
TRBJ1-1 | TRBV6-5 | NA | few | CASSYGADAEAFF | TGTGCCAGCAGTTATGGGGCCGATGCTGAAGCTTTCTTT
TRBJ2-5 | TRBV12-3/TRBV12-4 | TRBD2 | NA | CASTVGLAGGPQETQYF | TGTGCCAGCACCGTCGGACTAGCGGGGGGACCCCAAGAGACCCAGTACTTC
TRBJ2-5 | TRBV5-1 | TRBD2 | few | CASSFTSGVQETQYF | TGCGCCAGCAGCTTTACTAGCGGGGTGCAAGAGACCCAGTACTTC
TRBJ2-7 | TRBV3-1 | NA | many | CASSPGHLSYEQYF | TGTGCCAGCAGCCCGGGGCACCTGTCCTACGAGCAGTACTTC
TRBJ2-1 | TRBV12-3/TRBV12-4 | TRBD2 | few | CASSSVAGGKNEQFF | TGTGCCAGCAGTTCAGTGGCGGGGGGGAAGAATGAGCAGTTCTTC
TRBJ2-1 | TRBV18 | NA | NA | CASSPGGVSNEQFF | TGTGCCAGCTCACCCGGCGGGGTCTCTAATGAGCAGTTCTTC
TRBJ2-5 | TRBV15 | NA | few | CATSRDPRHQETQYF | TGTGCCACCAGCAGAGATCCCAGACACCAAGAGACCCAGTACTTC
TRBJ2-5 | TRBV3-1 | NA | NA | CASSHSEGTQYF | TGTGCCAGCAGCCATTCCGAGGGGACCCAGTACTTC
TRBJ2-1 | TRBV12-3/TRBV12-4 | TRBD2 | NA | CASSLVSGRASYNEQFF | TGTGCCAGCAGCTTGGTTAGCGGGAGGGCAAGCTACAATGAGCAGTTCTTC
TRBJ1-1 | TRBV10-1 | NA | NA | CASSPHDGSGEAFF | TGCGCCAGCAGTCCCCACGATGGGTCGGGTGAAGCTTTCTTT
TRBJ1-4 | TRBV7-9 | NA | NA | CASSLGGAESEKLFF | TGTGCCAGCAGCTTAGGTGGCGCAGAGAGTGAAAAACTGTTTTTT